What follows are 7 T cell receptor beta chains derived from one specimen sequenced in a study of technical replicates of blood from a few donors. This table comes from immunoSEQ multiplex PCR, and its TCRdb copy is limited to in-frame clones, with some not included. The repertoire holds 60,000 to 85,000 clones, with 90% to 95% as singletons. Sample: T cells isolated from PBMCs. Every receptor here comes from a human donor in good health.

This chain links TRBV18 with TRBJ1-4; the D is unclear. This CDR3 spans 14 amino acids. V lost 4 bases, J lost 3 bases, and 9 bases lay in between. CDR1 and CDR2 (germline): KGHSH, LQKENI. The CDR3 DNA follows: TGTGCCAGCTCACTGGGCCGGCCTAATGAAAAACTGTTTTTT. Amino acid sequence: CASSLGRPNEKLFF.

The CDR3 sequence is CASSPQGRENEQYF. CDR3 coding DNA: TGTGCCAGCAGTCCTCAAGGGAGGGAAAACGAGCAGTACTTC. V and J are TRBV5-4 and TRBJ2-7, with 7 bases lining up with TRBD2. The CDR3 has 14 residues. Trimming cost V 5 bases and J 5 bases; bases outside gene matches: 10. Germline CDR1 is SGHNT and CDR2 is YYREEE (reference sequence).

The sample holds one count of this clone. The chain is built from TRBV7-3 and TRBJ2-1; TRBD2 aligns across 14 bases. Trimming at V came to 5 bases and at J to 7 bases, leaving 4 bases not matched to a gene. Germline lookup yields CDR1 SGHTA and CDR2 FQGTGA. This CDR3 spans 15 amino acids. In DNA, the CDR3 is TGTGCCAGCAGCAGACTAGCGGGAGGGCCTAATGAGCAGTTCTTC. It codes for CASSRLAGGPNEQFF. Supplemented by reference TRBV7-3 and TRBJ2-1, the full variable domain reads GAGVSQTPSNKVTEKGKYVELRCDPISGHTALYWYRQSLGQGPEFLIYFQGTGAADDSGLPNDRFFAVRPEGSVSTLKIQRTERGDSAVYLCASSRLAGGPNEQFFGPGTRLTVL.

This clone has a handful of counts. The genes are TRBV9 and TRBJ2-1; the D is unclear. Germline loops: CDR1 SGDLS, CDR2 YYNGEE. This CDR3 is 15 amino acids long. V lost 0 bases to trimming and J lost 0 bases, with 7 bases between them. In nucleotides, the CDR3 is TGTGCCAGCAGCGTAGCCGCCAGCTCCTACAATGAGCAGTTCTTC. Translation: CASSVAASSYNEQFF. The full variable domain, its missing parts supplied by reference TRBV9 and TRBJ2-1, is DSGVTQTPKHLITATGQRVTLRCSPRSGDLSVYWYQQSLDQGLQFLIQYYNGEERAKGNILERFSAQQFPDLHSELNLSSLELGDSALYFCASSVAASSYNEQFFGPGTRLTVL.

The V gene is TRBV10-3, the J gene TRBJ1-2, with D hard to call. Deletions cut 3 bases from V and 5 bases from J, with 10 bases between. The CDR3 sequence is 13 residues long. Germline V gene sequence: CDR1 ENHRY, CDR2 SYGVKD. The CDR3 coding sequence is TGTGCCATCAGTGAAGTACAGCTATATGGCTACACCTTC. Translated, it gives CAISEVQLYGYTF.

The rearrangement links TRBV14 to TRBJ2-7; D not certain. Trimming removed 3 bases at V and 7 bases at J, with 13 bases between. The germline CDR1 and CDR2 sequences are SGHDN and FVKESK. This CDR3 is built from 13 residues. Written as DNA, the CDR3 is TGTGCCAGCAGCCATGCGGTAGGTAGTGAGCAGTACTTC. Amino acid sequence: CASSHAVGSEQYF.

This chain connects TRBV11-2 to TRBJ1-2; tentative D call: TRBD1 (5 bases). The CDR3 loop spans 12 amino acids. Germline CDR1 is SGHAT and CDR2 is FQNNGV. Trimming left V 5 bases short and J 8 bases short, with 12 bases between. The CDR3 protein is CASSLQGRGYTF. The CDR3 DNA reads TGTGCCAGCAGCCTCCAGGGAAGGGGCTACACCTTC.